One sample yielded the 11 T cell receptor beta chains listed below, sequenced in a study of blood T cell repertoires in COVID-19. The table came from immunoSEQ multiplex PCR; TCRdb's copy has only in-frame clones and leaves some out. The sample consists of about 44,000 clones, roughly 84% of them appearing once. The sample taken for sequencing was peripheral blood. The source of these receptors is an older woman with acute or convalescent COVID-19.

V usage is TRBV18 and J usage is TRBJ2-1; the D gene is possibly TRBD1 (5 bases). Germline CDR1 KGHSH, CDR2 LQKENI. The V end was cut by 5 bases, the J end by 0 bases, with 8 bases between. This CDR3 spans 14 amino acids. CDR3 loop: CASSGAYSYNEQFF. The CDR3 DNA follows: TGTGCCAGCTCAGGGGCCTACTCCTACAATGAGCAGTTCTTC.

This chain joins TRBV6-5 and TRBJ1-2; D is ambiguous. CDR1 is MNHEY, CDR2 SVGAGI, per germline. The V and J ends lost 0 bases and 4 bases respectively, with 12 bases between them. The CDR3 is 15 amino acids. CDR3 coding DNA: TGTGCCAGCAGTTACTCCCGGGCGGGATCCTATGGCTACACCTTC. Its translation: CASSYSRAGSYGYTF.

In this sample, this clone turned up a few times. The rearrangement joins TRBV19 to TRBJ2-1; TRBD1 matches 8 bases. V dropped 3 bases and J dropped 0; count of bases not matched to a gene: 4. The CDR3 contains 16 residues. Germline CDR1 reads LNHDA; CDR2 reads SQIVND (reference sequence). DNA of the CDR3: TGTGCCAGTAGTATCCAAGGACAGGGCTCCTACAATGAGCAGTTCTTC. Its translation: CASSIQGQGSYNEQFF.

J is TRBJ1-5 and V is TRBV25-1; D possibly corresponds to TRBD1 (6 bases). CDR1 is MGHDK and CDR2 is SYGVNS in the germline V gene. The CDR3 runs to 13 residues. V lost 8 bases and J 5 bases, leaving 13 bases between the germline ends. CDR3 residues: CASSQGGDQPQHF. CDR3 nucleotide sequence: TGTGCCAGCTCACAGGGTGGGGATCAGCCCCAGCATTTT.

The chain links TRBV2 to TRBJ1-1; possible D gene TRBD1, 5 bases. Germline V CDR1 and CDR2: SNHLY, FYNNEI. The CDR3 extends over 13 amino acids. The V gene lost 10 bases and the J gene lost 0 bases, with 12 bases spanning the gap. In DNA, the CDR3 is TGTGCCAACCAACAGGATATGAACACTGAAGCTTTCTTT. Residues: CANQQDMNTEAFF.

This clone was seen more than once but under ten times. J is TRBJ1-5 and V is TRBV19, with D maybe TRBD1 (5 bases). The germline CDR1 and CDR2 sequences are LNHDA and SQIVND (reference sequence). This CDR3 contains 15 residues. The germline V and J ends were trimmed by 3 bases and 4 bases, with 13 bases remaining between them. CDR3 sequence reads: CASSIQKGANQPQHF. CDR3 in DNA: TGTGCCAGTAGTATCCAAAAAGGGGCGAATCAGCCCCAGCATTTT.

The chain joins TRBV7-3 to TRBJ2-5, with TRBD1 identical over 7 bases. V trimming: 2 bases; J trimming: 6 bases; junction bases outside the gene matches: 9. The length of the CDR3 is 15 residues. Looked up from germline, CDR1 is SGHTA and CDR2 is FQGTGA. The CDR3 region has the DNA TGTGCCAGCAGCTTAGGATTCGACAGGGACAAGACCCAGTACTTC. This codes for CASSLGFDRDKTQYF.

The chain links TRBV6-5 to TRBJ2-3, with 8 positions matching TRBD2. Germline V gives CDR1 MNHEY, CDR2 SVGAGI. The CDR3 extends over 14 amino acids. V shed 10 bases and J 2 bases; nucleotides not matched to a gene: 8. The CDR3 sequence is CATKAGVATDTQYF. As DNA, the CDR3 is TGTGCCACAAAAGCGGGAGTGGCCACAGATACGCAGTATTTT.

The gene calls are TRBV11-3 and TRBJ2-5; D might be TRBD1 (6 bases). The CDR3 covers 14 residues. V lost 5 bases and J lost 5, with 15 bases in between. CDR1 SGHNT and CDR2 YENEEA come from the germline V gene. CDR3 region: CASSAIQGDETQYF. In nucleotides, the CDR3 is TGTGCCAGCAGCGCTATACAGGGTGATGAGACCCAGTACTTC.

The chain is built from TRBV28 and TRBJ2-1, with a weak D call TRBD1 (5 bases). This CDR3 has 13 residues. With 5 bases removed from V and 9 bases from J, the gap between germline ends came to 14 bases. Germline CDR1 is MDHEN and CDR2 is SYDVKM. The CDR3 spells CASSTPARGEQFF. The DNA of the CDR3 is TGTGCCAGCAGTACTCCAGCTAGGGGTGAGCAGTTCTTC.

The chain couples TRBV3-1 (or the pseudogene TRBV3-2) to TRBJ2-3; 10 bases are a match to TRBD2. Germline lookup yields CDR1 LGHDT and CDR2 YNNKEL (reference sequence). The V and J ends lost 1 base and 2 bases, in that order; junction bases with no gene match: 6. The CDR3 totals 17 residues. CDR3 protein: CASSQGQREGPTDTQYF. The DNA of the CDR3 is TGTGCCAGCAGCCAAGGCCAGCGGGAGGGCCCCACAGATACGCAGTATTTT.